Presented here are 2 T cell receptor beta chains from one specimen sequenced in a study of T cell responses to AZD1222 COVID-19 vaccine. Using immunoSEQ multiplex PCR, the repertoire was profiled, and TCRdb retains in-frame clones only, with some absent. The table includes under 150,000 clones, more than 75% detected once. The source material was peripheral blood, sampled 28 days after the second AZD1222 dose. The source is an adult who received the AZD1222 COVID-19 vaccine.

This sequence joins TRBV6-5 and TRBJ2-7; a possible D gene is TRBD1 (5 bases). The CDR3 sequence is 16 residues long. V shed 2 bases and J shed 2 bases, with 16 bases lying between them. Germline values: CDR1 MNHEY, CDR2 SVGAGI. The CDR3: CASSYLSSQGTYEQYF. DNA of the CDR3: TGTGCCAGCAGTTACCTATCATCCCAGGGAACCTACGAGCAGTACTTC.

The chain joins TRBV5-5 to TRBJ1-1; no definite D call. The V end was cut by 0 bases, the J end by 0 bases, with 9 bases between. Per germline, CDR1 SGHKS and CDR2 YYEKEE (reference sequence). The CDR3 is 15 residues long. The CDR3 is CASSLDAGVNTEAFF. In DNA form, the CDR3 reads TGTGCCAGCAGCTTGGATGCAGGAGTGAACACTGAAGCTTTCTTT.